This T cell receptor beta chain was identified during a study of TIL therapy for anti-PD-1-resistant metastatic lung cancer. Across the study: Tumors had a median PD-L1 proportion score of about 6%. Most patients had lung adenocarcinoma; a few tumors were EGFR-mutant, two ALK-rearranged; half smoked currently or formerly.

This was the immunoSEQ v3 assay. Some clones are missing from TCRdb's copy, which holds only in-frame ones; the method was immunoSEQ multiplex PCR. The data hold 25,000 to 30,000 clones, with roughly 72% observed a single time. Time point of the sample: pre-treatment sample, taken before nivolumab and TIL therapy. Most excised metastases sampled were pleural nodules or supraclavicular lymph nodes. This clone was counted a few times. No antigen is known for it. Looked up from germline, CDR1 is MNHNY and CDR2 is SVGAGI (reference sequence). This CDR3 spans 14 amino acids. V was trimmed by 5 bases and J by 10 bases, leaving 18 bases between them. Study-wide results and caveats: Many TIL product clones were absent from baseline tumor, suggesting clonal contraction. This highly selected cohort may not generalize to typical lung cancer patients.

The receptor comes from a person aged 25-85 years with non-small cell lung cancer. Material: tumor tissue, obtained at baseline. The chain joins TRBV6-6 to TRBJ1-5; D is perhaps TRBD1 (6 bases). The CDR3 sequence: CASSPEGVSSPQHF. The CDR3 coding sequence is TGTGCCAGCAGTCCCGAGGGGGTGTCCAGCCCCCAGCATTTT.